The T cell receptor beta chain described here comes from a study of cytomegalovirus exposure and HLA in healthy donors. Primers: 60 Vbeta forward and 13 Jbeta reverse. Measured with immunoSEQ multiplex PCR; TCRdb has only the in-frame clones, and not every one. In all, the sample yields about 160,000 clones. V lost 2 bases and J lost 6; bases outside the gene matches: 11. From germline, CDR1 is LGHNA and CDR2 YNFKEQ. The CDR3 is 18 residues long. The clonotype originates from a man between 25 and 39 years old in good health and CMV-seronegative. The rearrangement links TRBV4-2 to TRBJ2-3; 13 nucleotides line up with TRBD2. Sequencing was performed on PBMCs. CDR3 sequence reads: CASSQQRRTSGRRDTQYF. In nucleotides, the CDR3 is TGTGCCAGCAGCCAACAACGACGGACTAGCGGGAGAAGGGATACGCAGTATTTT.